These 5 T cell receptor beta chains originate from one sample sequenced in a study of CD8 T cells in ankylosing spondylitis. TCRdb used MiXCR to reprocess the 5' RACE reads, holding one entry per CDR3 protein. Of approximately 250,000 distinct CDR3 sequences in the sample, about 10% are singletons; the top ten hold around 2.6%. Sequences were obtained from blood, either unsorted or a sorted T cell fraction (not recorded which). These TCRs come from a male donor with ankylosing spondylitis or in good health (not recorded which).

This clonotype was observed many times. The chain couples TRBV12-3 or TRBV12-4 to TRBJ2-3; 10 bases are a match to TRBD2. The junction had 2 bases not matched to a gene; V was cut back by 4 bases and J by 1 base. The CDR3 is 15 residues long. The CDR3 bases are TGTGCCAGCAGTTCCACTAGCGGGGGCACAGATACGCAGTATTTT. Translation gives CASSSTSGGTDTQYF.

This clonotype was seen ten or more times. The chain links TRBV4-2 to TRBJ2-3; no clear D gene. Per germline, CDR1 LGHNA and CDR2 YNFKEQ. The CDR3 length is 11 residues. The ends were cut back, 0 bases at V and 11 bases at J, with 6 bases in the middle. The CDR3 nucleotides read TGTGCCAGCAGCCAAGAGGCGATGCAGTATTTT. As protein: CASSQEAMQYF.

This clonotype turned up a few times. The chain couples TRBV19 to TRBJ2-3, with D maybe TRBD2 (6 bases). V was trimmed by 7 bases and J by 0 bases, leaving 14 bases between them. The CDR3 has 15 amino acids. Germline V gives CDR1 LNHDA, CDR2 SQIVND (reference sequence). The CDR3 sequence is CASNDLARSTDTQYF. The CDR3 bases are TGTGCCAGTAACGACCTAGCGAGGAGCACAGATACGCAGTATTTT.

This chain connects TRBV7-2 to TRBJ2-1; TRBD1 aligns across 9 bases. Germline V gene lookup returns CDR1 SGHTA and CDR2 FQGNSA. This CDR3 region has 15 residues. J lost 6 bases, V lost 5 bases, and 8 bases had no gene match. The chain's CDR3 is CASSLTGGVSNEQFF. CDR3 bases: TGTGCCAGCAGCCTAACAGGGGGCGTAAGCAATGAGCAGTTCTTC.

This clonotype was recorded at least ten times. The chain combines TRBV20-1 with TRBJ2-3; 7 bases align to TRBD1. J gave up 3 bases and V 3 bases, and 12 bases lay outside the gene matches. CDR1 DFQATT and CDR2 SNEGSKA come from the germline V gene (reference sequence). The CDR3 sequence is 16 residues long. The DNA of the CDR3 is TGCAGTGCTAGCCCTCCGGGACAGCTGGGGACAGATACGCAGTATTTT. Its translation: CSASPPGQLGTDTQYF.